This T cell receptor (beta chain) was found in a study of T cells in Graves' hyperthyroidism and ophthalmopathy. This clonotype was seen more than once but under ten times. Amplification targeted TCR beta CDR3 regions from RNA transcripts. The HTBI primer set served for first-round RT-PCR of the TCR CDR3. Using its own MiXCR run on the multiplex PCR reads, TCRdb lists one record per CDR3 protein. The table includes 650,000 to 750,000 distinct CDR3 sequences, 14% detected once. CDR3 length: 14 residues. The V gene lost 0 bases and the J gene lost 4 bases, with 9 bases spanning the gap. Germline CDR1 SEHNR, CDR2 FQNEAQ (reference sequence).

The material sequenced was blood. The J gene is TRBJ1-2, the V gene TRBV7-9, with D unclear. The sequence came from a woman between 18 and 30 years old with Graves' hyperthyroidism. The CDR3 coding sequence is TGTGCCAGCAGCTTAGCCGAGAGCCCCTATGGCTACACCTTC. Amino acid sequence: CASSLAESPYGYTF.